A single sample gave rise to the 18 T cell receptor beta chains below, sequenced in a study of CD8 T cells in ankylosing spondylitis (dated 2017 in TCRdb). These receptors are not linked to any known antigen. What the research found in general, with its limitations: A TCR beta motif made up of fewer than 10 highly homologous amino acid variants appeared to be characteristic of blood from ankylosing spondylitis patients.

Libraries came from 5' RACE. For sequencing, an Illumina HiSeq 2500 was employed. TCRdb itself trimmed the public reads at Q25 with fastp, ran MiXCR and retained productive beta chains. Rows merge per CDR3 protein into single entries with the most common DNA and genes. This sample comprises about 340,000 distinct CDR3 sequences, 6.5% to 10% of them detected only once. The ten largest account for roughly 14% of the sample. Sequenced: blood, either unsorted or a sorted T cell fraction (not recorded which). Every receptor here comes from a male donor with ankylosing spondylitis.

This clonotype was seen at least ten times. V gene TRBV28 combines with J gene TRBJ1-1; TRBD1 agrees at 9 bases. Germline CDR1 and CDR2: MDHEN and SYDVKM. Losses at the gene ends were 4 bases for V and 0 bases for J; bases not matched to a gene: 12. The CDR3 is made up of 18 amino acids. The CDR3 is CASSSLAGTGTLNTEAFF. CDR3 sequence (DNA): TGTGCCAGCAGTTCCTTAGCCGGGACAGGGACTTTGAACACTGAAGCTTTCTTT.

This clonotype was observed many times. The V gene is TRBV28, the J gene TRBJ2-5; no firm D call. The ends were cut back, 5 bases at V and 1 base at J, with 11 bases in the middle. CDR3 size: 14 residues. Germline V lookup: CDR1 MDHEN, CDR2 SYDVKM. CDR3 sequence reads: CASSKPAIQETQYF. The DNA for the CDR3 is TGTGCCAGCAGTAAACCGGCAATCCAAGAGACCCAGTACTTC.

This clonotype was counted only a few times. This chain joins TRBV5-1 and TRBJ2-2; 9 nucleotides align to TRBD2. V shed 5 bases, J shed 5 bases, and the junction held 7 bases outside the gene matches. This CDR3 comprises 15 residues. The germline gives CDR1 SGHRS, CDR2 YFSETQ. The chain's CDR3 is CASSDLAGKTGELFF. The CDR3 nucleotides read TGCGCCAGCAGTGATCTAGCGGGAAAAACCGGGGAGCTGTTTTTT.

This clonotype was detected a few times. The chain combines TRBV13 with TRBJ2-2; no definite D call. From germline, CDR1 is PRHDT and CDR2 FYEKMQ (reference sequence). The CDR3 covers 14 residues. The V and J ends lost 5 bases and 5 bases respectively, with 12 bases between them. The CDR3: CASSPGIGTGELFF. The CDR3 coding sequence is TGTGCCAGCAGCCCGGGTATTGGGACCGGGGAGCTGTTTTTT.

This clonotype was seen more than once but under ten times. J is TRBJ2-7 and V is TRBV27, with D perhaps TRBD1 or TRBD2 (6 bases each). This CDR3 is built from 16 residues. Germline V gene data show CDR1 as MNHEY and CDR2 as SMNVEV (reference sequence). V dropped 5 bases and J dropped 4 bases, with 21 bases sitting between them. The DNA of the CDR3 is TGTGCCAGCAGTCTGACAGGTTTGGAGGGCCTATACGAGCAGTACTTC. It encodes CASSLTGLEGLYEQYF.

A few counts support this clonotype. The rearrangement links TRBV20-1 to TRBJ2-3; the match to TRBD2 covers 9 bases. Germline CDR1 reads DFQATT; CDR2 reads SNEGSKA (reference sequence). With V trimmed by 3 bases and J by 6 bases, 10 bases remained unmatched. The length of the CDR3 is 15 residues. The CDR3 DNA is TGCAGTGCTAGGGTTAGCGGGAGTCCTGGGGATACGCAGTATTTT. Translated, it gives CSARVSGSPGDTQYF.

Turning to this clonotype: This clone may be a read error of a much larger clone one base away. This chain connects TRBV5-6 to TRBJ2-7, with D possibly TRBD1 on 5 matching bases. Germline-derived CDR1 and CDR2 are SGHDT and YYEEEE. The V end lost 4 bases, the J end lost 3 bases, and 11 bases lay between the germline ends. CDR3 length: 13 residues. CDR3 nucleotide sequence: TGTGCCAGCAGCCCAGGGATAAACTACGAGCAGTACTTC. Protein: CASSPGINYEQYF.

This sequence joins TRBV27 and TRBJ2-7; the D gene is possibly TRBD2 (5 bases). Germline V gene lookup returns CDR1 MNHEY and CDR2 SMNVEV (reference sequence). This CDR3 has 15 residues. V was clipped by 3 bases and J by 3 bases, with 15 bases between them. CDR3 coding DNA: TGTGCCAGCAGTTTTACTCCGGGCCGGGACTACGAGCAGTACTTC. Translation gives CASSFTPGRDYEQYF.

This clonotype was counted many times. This chain links TRBV4-1 with TRBJ2-7, with 8 bases aligning to TRBD2. CDR1 and CDR2 (germline): MGHRA, YSYEKL. Unmatched junction bases numbered 12, after V lost 0 bases and J lost 5 bases. The CDR3 length is 17 residues. The CDR3 DNA reads as TGCGCCAGCAGCCAAGATGGGAAGGGACTAGTAAGAAACGAGCAGTACTTC. Its protein product is CASSQDGKGLVRNEQYF.

This clonotype was picked up many times. This chain connects TRBV6-2 or TRBV6-3 to TRBJ1-2; D is uncertain. Trimming removed 1 base from V and 0 bases from J, with 9 bases in between. Germline-derived CDR1 and CDR2 are MNHEY and SVGEGT. The CDR3 totals 15 residues. The CDR3 here is CASSYFRSSNYGYTF. CDR3 nucleotides: TGTGCCAGCAGTTACTTCCGGAGTTCTAACTATGGCTACACCTTC.

V gene TRBV29-1 combines with J gene TRBJ2-1; the D gene is possibly TRBD1 (6 bases). Germline V gene data show CDR1 as SQVTM and CDR2 as ANQGSEA. Trimming shortened V by 5 bases and J by 0 bases, and 14 bases separated the two germline ends. The CDR3 runs 15 residues. The DNA for the CDR3 is TGCAGCGTTCCCGTGGGGGCCAACTCCTACAATGAGCAGTTCTTC. This sequence encodes CSVPVGANSYNEQFF.

This clonotype was detected many times. V is TRBV28 and J is TRBJ2-3; TRBD2 is a possible D gene (5 bases). This CDR3 region has 13 residues. Germline CDR1 and CDR2: MDHEN and SYDVKM. Written as DNA, the CDR3 is TGTGCTCTGGGGAGCGCCAAAACAGATACGCAGTATTTT. This translates into CALGSAKTDTQYF.

The chain employs TRBV20-1 and TRBJ2-7; 8 bases line up with TRBD2. Per germline, CDR1 DFQATT and CDR2 SNEGSKA (reference sequence). This CDR3 is 13 amino acids long. V shed 7 bases and J 3 bases; nucleotides not matched to a gene: 8. CDR3 sequence: CSVAGPARYEQYF. The CDR3 bases are TGCAGTGTAGCGGGACCCGCTCGCTACGAGCAGTACTTC.

The J gene is TRBJ1-5, the V gene TRBV10-3, with 8 bases identical to TRBD1. The CDR3 has 14 amino acids. In germline, CDR1 is ENHRY, CDR2 SYGVKD. V lost 6 bases, J lost 5 bases, and 6 bases stayed unmatched. CDR3 residues: CAIRDRVGDQPQHF. CDR3 DNA sequence: TGTGCCATCAGGGACAGGGTCGGGGATCAGCCCCAGCATTTT.

The V call is TRBV7-3, the J call TRBJ2-5; perhaps D is TRBD1 or TRBD2 (5 bases each). The CDR3 has 17 residues. V was shortened by 6 bases and J by 0 bases, with 20 bases between the two germline ends. Germline assignment: CDR1 SGHTA and CDR2 FQGTGA. The CDR3 sequence is CASSLPSWGGYQETQYF. For the CDR3, the DNA is TGTGCCAGCAGTCTCCCCTCCTGGGGCGGGTACCAAGAGACCCAGTACTTC.

This clonotype was counted a few times. The chain uses TRBV20-1 and TRBJ2-1; 14 bases line up with TRBD2. There are 18 residues in the CDR3. Germline CDR1 DFQATT, CDR2 SNEGSKA (reference sequence). Trimming at V came to 6 bases and at J to 3 bases, leaving 13 bases not matched to a gene. CDR3 sequence: CSAPGTSGGNFDYNEQFF. CDR3 nucleotides: TGCAGTGCCCCAGGGACTAGCGGGGGAAACTTCGACTACAATGAGCAGTTCTTC.

The chain couples TRBV11-3 to TRBJ2-3; D call uncertain. Trimming pared 0 bases from V and 5 bases from J, leaving 9 bases between. Germline V gene lookup returns CDR1 SGHNT and CDR2 YENEEA. The CDR3 consists of 14 residues. CDR3: CASSLEPSRDTQYF. The CDR3 region has the DNA TGTGCCAGCAGCTTAGAACCTAGTCGAGATACGCAGTATTTT.

The chain recombines TRBV7-6 with TRBJ2-7; D unresolved. The germline CDR1 and CDR2 sequences are SGHVS and FNYEAQ. The CDR3 runs 15 residues. Trimming removed 6 bases at V and 2 bases at J, with 17 bases between. CDR3 residues: CASSSSETSPYEQYF. The CDR3 DNA sequence: TGTGCCAGCAGTTCCTCGGAGACATCTCCCTACGAGCAGTACTTC.